Sequencing of this TCR beta chain was carried out in a study of blood T cells in healthy people across ages (dated by TCRdb to about 2015). As for the study more broadly: In model experiments, roughly one uniquely barcoded TCR beta cDNA molecule per two T cells was captured by template switching. Using the same blood draw, the study looked at two additional independent replicas of 1 million unique cDNA reads for two donors, one aged 18 to 30 and the other aged 80 or older. The donors were split into four age groups: young (average around 15 years), middle-aged (39), aged (about 62) and long-lived (approximately 80). The study measured age-related changes in TCR beta repertoire diversity using deep sequencing normalized with unique cDNA molecular identifiers.

The germline ends are 12 bases apart after V is trimmed by 6 bases and J by 6 bases. Reading from cysteine to phenylalanine, the CDR3 counts 13 amino acids. Only the CDR3 part of the read is kept: 39 bases, read in frame from the first base. The germline V gene (reference sequence) specifies SGHKS as CDR1 and YYEKEE as CDR2. Library generation was performed with 5' RACE. Sequencing was performed on an Illumina HiSeq 2500. A second PCR of roughly 6 to 11 cycles was performed with a sample-barcoded 5' primer and a J-beta primer mix. A unique molecular identifier was introduced onto each TCR beta cDNA molecule by a template-switch 5' adaptor carrying 12 random nucleotides. Each sample yielded at least 3 million CDR3-containing paired-end reads. First-strand cDNA synthesis was performed from all RNA using the Mint cDNA synthesis kit, with priming by a TRBC-specific oligonucleotide. Following uracil-DNA glycosylase treatment, all cDNA underwent a first 18-cycle PCR with the universal primers M1SS and BC2_uni_R. The authors' analysis ran thus. Each sample was normalized by randomly selecting 1 million high-quality reads, each carrying a distinct molecular identifier. Reads with shared molecular identifiers were discarded instead of being binned into consensus sequences. MiTCR, set to a Q25 quality threshold and the strictest error-elimination algorithm, was used for CDR3 identification, clonotype clustering and error correction. A nonparametric unseen species model using Euler transformation provided a lower-bound estimate of total TCR beta diversity. TCRdb trimmed public reads at Q25 via fastp, called clones via MiXCR and kept in-frame beta chains. One record per CDR3 amino acid sequence lists the most common genes and DNA. The V and J calls here are based on TCRdb, not the publication. The sample table records approximately 800,000 distinct CDR3 sequences; under 30% of these occur just once. The biggest ten clones account for 3% of the sample.

The donors were some 36 Caucasian individuals from Russia, aged 6 to 90 years, who were systemically healthy. Each donor gave ten milliliters of peripheral blood, collected into EDTA-treated Vacutainer tubes. PBMCs were isolated by Ficoll-Paque density-gradient centrifugation, with at least 6.5 million obtained per sample. Total RNA, at least 6 micrograms per sample, was extracted from PBMCs with Trizol reagent. The percentages of naive CD45RAhigh/CD27high T cells were determined by flow cytometry on a PBMC aliquot from every donor. This clonotype has just a few counts. The target of this receptor is not known. No per-base quality is available; no much larger clone lies one base away. Overall study outcomes, separate from this receptor: There was a strong correlation between observed TCR beta diversity and the percentage of naive T cells measured by flow cytometry. Since profiling was done on bulk unsorted PBMCs, naive and antigen-experienced compartments could not be conclusively compared. Estimates of total diversity based on one million sequenced T cells were regarded as lower bounds and as underestimates. The CMV infection status of donors was not known, potentially confounding age-related changes in expanded clonotypes. As age increased, observed TCR beta diversity per million T cells dropped in a roughly linear way, and a significant reduction was already evident by age roughly 36. The long-lived group showed more naive CD4+ T cells, fewer expanded clones and increased TCR diversity than the aged group, suggesting age selection.

The same specimen was also included in a second study, on T cells of mothers and their children. As that second study puts it: Nine systemically healthy Caucasian individuals served as donors, namely three mothers together with their six children. cDNA synthesis used all of the extracted RNA, with around 1.5 ug of RNA in each 15 ul reaction. In the second PCR, sample barcodes and 2-4 random nucleotides were introduced via the M1S primer. Each mother yielded over 8.5 million TCR beta CDR3 reads and each child about 3 million reads. In both related and unrelated pairs, thymic selection shapes the output of TCR recombination in a similar way, with inherited differences having only a minor effect. Normalized repertoire overlap was always slightly but never significantly higher in related than unrelated mother-child pairs. With a sensitivity of roughly 93 clones per million clonotypes, no persistent microchimeric T cell clones were detected. The study used deep NGS to compare TCR beta repertoires of mothers and children, seeking features distinguishing related mother-child pairs from unrelated individuals. On average, the children were about 10 +/- 4 years old, while the mothers were around 40 +/- 4 years old. Libraries were sequenced on Illumina HiSeq 2000 with 100+100 nt paired-end reads after adapter ligation with NEBNext reagents. Mother and child libraries were prepared a month apart and sequenced in separate runs to prevent cross-contamination. For each donor, between about 500,000 and 2,200,000 distinct TCR beta clonotypes were identified. Naive TCR beta clonotypes were estimated from low-frequency clonotypes matched to each donor's FACS-determined naive share, without sorting.

Recombination linked TRBV5-5 to TRBJ2-2, with the D gene call left open. Sequencing was performed on blood. The receptor was isolated from a boy aged 5-17 years in good health. The DNA is as follows: TGTGCCAGCATCAAGCTTGGGGCCGGGGAGCTGTTTTTT. Its translation reads: CASIKLGAGELFF.